The 23 T cell receptor beta chains given below trace back to one sample, sequenced in a study of blood T cell repertoires in COVID-19. TCRdb's copy holds only in-frame clones and misses some; the assay was immunoSEQ multiplex PCR. Among about 300,000 clones listed, about 85% were seen once. Sequencing input: peripheral blood. The source is a human donor in a cohort sampled during active COVID-19.

The CDR3 region is CASSFTGDQETQYF. In nucleotides, the CDR3 is TGTGCCAGCAGCTTCACAGGGGACCAAGAGACCCAGTACTTC. The V gene is TRBV7-2, the J gene TRBJ2-5, with 7 positions matching TRBD1. The V segment lost 3 bases and the J segment 0 bases; nucleotides outside the gene matches: 1. The CDR3 covers 14 residues. Germline values: CDR1 SGHTA, CDR2 FQGNSA.

V usage is TRBV19 and J usage is TRBJ1-4; possible D gene TRBD1, 6 bases. The CDR3 has 13 amino acids. Trimming removed 4 bases from V and 5 bases from J, with 8 bases in between. Looked up from germline, CDR1 is LNHDA and CDR2 is SQIVND (reference sequence). CDR3 nucleotides: TGTGCCAGTAGTAGACAGGAAAATGAAAAACTGTTTTTT. Residues: CASSRQENEKLFF. Full variable domain (missing parts from reference TRBV19 and TRBJ1-4): DGGITQSPKYLFRKEGQNVTLSCEQNLNHDAMYWYRQDPGQGLRLIYYSQIVNDFQKGDIAEGYSVSREKKESFPLTVTSAQKNPTAFYLCASSRQENEKLFFGSGTQLSVL.

V and J are TRBV27 and TRBJ1-6; D gene unclear. This CDR3 contains 13 residues. CDR1 and CDR2 (germline): MNHEY, SMNVEV (reference sequence). V lost 4 bases, J lost 5 bases, and 6 bases lay in between. CDR3 residues: CASSYFNNSPLHF. The CDR3 DNA follows: TGTGCCAGCAGTTATTTCAATAATTCACCCCTCCACTTT.

The rearrangement uses TRBV2 and TRBJ2-1; TRBD2 is a possible D gene (6 bases). The V gene lost 6 bases and the J gene lost 5 bases, with 14 bases spanning the gap. The CDR3 runs 14 residues. CDR1 SNHLY and CDR2 FYNNEI come from the germline V gene. This CDR3 reads CASRLGTQNNEQFF. CDR3 in DNA: TGTGCCAGCAGACTCGGGACTCAGAACAATGAGCAGTTCTTC.

This clone occurred a few times. The chain has TRBV6-5 and TRBJ1-1, with a weak D call TRBD1 (6 bases). The germline gives CDR1 MNHEY, CDR2 SVGAGI. The V end was cut by 5 bases, the J end by 4 bases, with 17 bases between. The CDR3 consists of 15 residues. The CDR3 nucleotides read TGTGCCAGCAGTCATTCAGGGGTCGGTAGCACTGAAGCTTTCTTT. Encoded protein: CASSHSGVGSTEAFF.

A remark on this clone: The same CDR3 arises from other DNA sequences in this sample as well. The chain recombines TRBV9 with TRBJ1-4; D gene ambiguous. V gave up 1 base and J gave up 0 bases, with 4 bases separating them. Germline-derived CDR1 and CDR2 are SGDLS and YYNGEE. CDR3 length: 14 residues. CDR3 sequence: CASSVSATNEKLFF. The CDR3 region has the DNA TGTGCCAGCAGCGTATCCGCAACTAATGAAAAACTGTTTTTT.

The rearrangement joins TRBV5-1 to TRBJ2-3, with 12 nucleotides matching TRBD2. The CDR3 covers 22 residues. From germline, CDR1 is SGHRS and CDR2 YFSETQ. With 0 bases clipped from V and 0 bases from J, the junction kept 17 bases outside the gene matches. This CDR3 is CASSLAPGRETSGRASTDTQYF. The DNA of the CDR3 is TGCGCCAGCAGCTTGGCCCCCGGACGTGAGACTAGCGGGAGAGCTAGCACAGATACGCAGTATTTT.

The sample holds a few counts of this clone. The chain has TRBV4-2 and TRBJ2-7; D not certain. V lost 0 bases to trimming and J lost 3 bases, with 3 bases between them. CDR1 and CDR2 (germline): LGHNA, YNFKEQ. The CDR3 covers 12 residues. The CDR3 region is CASSQDLYEQYF. For the CDR3, the DNA is TGTGCCAGCAGCCAAGATCTCTACGAGCAGTACTTC.

This chain uses TRBV6-5 with TRBJ1-5, with 9 positions matching TRBD1. V shed 6 bases and J 0 bases; nucleotides not matched to a gene: 3. Germline CDR1 and CDR2: MNHEY and SVGAGI. This CDR3 spans 15 amino acids. CDR3 loop: CASRGQGISNQPQHF. The CDR3 nucleotides are TGTGCCAGCAGGGGACAGGGTATTAGCAATCAGCCCCAGCATTTT.

The CDR3 sequence: CASSIGRAQYF. DNA for the CDR3: TGTGCCAGTAGTATCGGGCGGGCGCAGTATTTT. The rearrangement links TRBV19 to TRBJ2-3; a possible D gene is TRBD2 (5 bases). Germline loops: CDR1 LNHDA, CDR2 SQIVND (reference sequence). The CDR3 contains 11 residues. Trimming removed 3 bases at V and 10 bases at J, with 8 bases between.

The gene calls are TRBV28 and TRBJ1-2; D not certain. From germline, CDR1 is MDHEN and CDR2 SYDVKM. With 7 bases removed from V and 11 bases from J, the gap between germline ends came to 23 bases. This CDR3 has 14 amino acids. DNA for the CDR3: TGTGCCAGCACCGAAGTACTGACTGGGTCTCGGTACACCTTC. It is translated as CASTEVLTGSRYTF.

The rearrangement joins TRBV14 to TRBJ1-1; D remains ambiguous. V was pared by 7 bases and J by 0 bases, with 15 bases between. CDR1 and CDR2 from the germline V gene are SGHDN and FVKESK. This CDR3 region has 15 residues. The CDR3 sequence is CASTTRLGMNTEAFF. For the CDR3, the DNA is TGTGCCAGCACCACCCGCCTAGGTATGAACACTGAAGCTTTCTTT.

V is TRBV6-4 and J is TRBJ1-1; D possibly corresponds to TRBD1 (5 bases). This CDR3 has 13 residues. Germline V lookup: CDR1 MRHNA, CDR2 SNTAGT. V gave up 6 bases and J gave up 4 bases, with 12 bases separating them. CDR3 loop: CASSPQVGTEAFF. The CDR3 region has the DNA TGTGCCAGCAGCCCACAGGTGGGCACTGAAGCTTTCTTT.

The chain carries TRBV20-1 and TRBJ2-7; possibly TRBD2 for D (6 bases). V was shortened by 7 bases and J by 6 bases, with 13 bases between the two germline ends. The CDR3 covers 11 residues. Germline CDR1 reads DFQATT; CDR2 reads SNEGSKA (reference sequence). The CDR3 sequence is CSGGAGREQYF. The CDR3 DNA follows: TGCAGTGGTGGGGCGGGACGCGAGCAGTACTTC.

The V gene is TRBV28, the J gene TRBJ2-3; maybe TRBD2 (6 bases). V was cut by 5 bases and J by 1 base, with 22 bases left in between. The CDR3 length is 18 residues. CDR1 and CDR2 from the germline V gene are MDHEN and SYDVKM. CDR3 loop: CASSPSGAIFLGTDTQYF. DNA for the CDR3: TGTGCCAGCAGTCCCTCGGGAGCAATTTTCTTAGGCACAGATACGCAGTATTTT.

The rearrangement joins TRBV19 to TRBJ1-2, with a possible D match to TRBD1 (6 bases). CDR1 is LNHDA and CDR2 is SQIVND in the germline V gene (reference sequence). The length of the CDR3 is 14 residues. Between the trimmed V and J ends, which lost 1 base and 6 bases, there was a span of 12 bases. The CDR3 reads CASSIASGENGYTF. CDR3 in DNA: TGTGCCAGTAGTATAGCGTCAGGGGAGAATGGCTACACCTTC.

The chain employs TRBV18 and TRBJ2-1, with 9 bases lining up with TRBD2. Germline CDR1 and CDR2: KGHSH and LQKENI. The CDR3 totals 15 residues. The trim removed 4 bases at V and 4 bases at J, leaving 5 bases unmatched. CDR3 bases: TGTGCCAGCTCACGGCGGGAGGGCCAGTACAATGAGCAGTTCTTC. Its protein is CASSRREGQYNEQFF. The variable domain in full, completed from reference TRBV18 and TRBJ2-1, reads NAGVMQNPRHLVRRRGQEARLRCSPMKGHSHVYWYRQLPEEGLKFMVYLQKENIIDESGMPKERFSAEFPKEGPSILRIQQVVRGDSAAYFCASSRREGQYNEQFFGPGTRLTVL.

The chain combines TRBV6-5 with TRBJ1-5, with D perhaps TRBD1 (6 bases). Germline CDR1 reads MNHEY; CDR2 reads SVGAGI. The CDR3 extends over 15 amino acids. V lost 4 bases and J 4 bases, leaving 14 bases between the germline ends. In DNA, the CDR3 is TGTGCCAGCAGTTCGCGAAAGGGGGGGAATCAGCCCCAGCATTTT. Its translation is CASSSRKGGNQPQHF.

The rearrangement links TRBV4-1 to TRBJ2-7; D call uncertain. Trimming pared 2 bases from V and 2 bases from J, leaving 13 bases between. This CDR3 region has 15 residues. Germline CDR1 reads MGHRA; CDR2 reads YSYEKL. CDR3 sequence reads: CASSQPLKKPYEQYF. In DNA, the CDR3 is TGCGCCAGCAGCCAACCGCTAAAGAAGCCCTACGAGCAGTACTTC.

This chain joins TRBV13 and TRBJ1-2, with D perhaps TRBD1 (5 bases). The CDR3 extends over 14 amino acids. Germline loops: CDR1 PRHDT, CDR2 FYEKMQ (reference sequence). Deletions cut 4 bases from V and 3 bases from J, with 12 bases between. CDR3 amino acids: CASSSDTGHYGYTF. CDR3 bases: TGTGCCAGCAGCTCAGACACAGGTCACTATGGCTACACCTTC.

The chain uses TRBV7-2 and TRBJ2-7; 7 positions agree with TRBD1. There are 14 residues in the CDR3. Germline lookup yields CDR1 SGHTA and CDR2 FQGNSA. Trimming removed 4 bases from V and 5 bases from J; junction bases left unmatched: 8. The CDR3 DNA follows: TGTGCCAGCAGCTCCCACAGGGGTTTACACGAGCAGTACTTC. Its translation: CASSSHRGLHEQYF.

This chain links TRBV7-2 with TRBJ2-1; 9 positions agree with TRBD2. The trim removed 0 bases at V and 9 bases at J, leaving 6 bases unmatched. Germline assignment: CDR1 SGHTA and CDR2 FQGNSA. The CDR3 is 15 residues long. CDR3: CASSLAGLAAFEQFF. The CDR3 DNA is TGTGCCAGCAGCTTAGCGGGACTAGCAGCTTTTGAGCAGTTCTTC. The full variable domain, rest sourced from reference TRBV7-2 and TRBJ2-1, is GAGVSQSPSNKVTEKGKDVELRCDPISGHTALYWYRQSLGQGLEFLIYFQGNSAPDKSGLPSDRFSAERTGGSVSTLTIQRTQQEDSAVYLCASSLAGLAAFEQFFGPGTRLTVL.

The genes are TRBV12-3 or TRBV12-4 and TRBJ1-1; D unresolved. The V end lost 5 bases, the J end lost 3 bases, and 10 bases lay between the germline ends. The CDR3 length is 13 residues. CDR3 coding DNA: TGTGCCAGCAGTCCCCAGTCGTACACTGAAGCTTTCTTT. Amino acids: CASSPQSYTEAFF.